These 9 T cell receptor beta chains were sequenced from one sample in a study of blood T cell repertoires in COVID-19. Sequencing used immunoSEQ multiplex PCR; TCRdb keeps in-frame clones, though not all of them. The data show 200,000 to 250,000 clones, 65% to 85% seen once. Source material: peripheral blood. The source of these receptors is a woman aged 55-70 years with acute or convalescent COVID-19.

This chain joins TRBV27 and TRBJ2-5; no reliable D call. V lost 9 bases and J lost 4, with 9 bases in between. Germline V gives CDR1 MNHEY, CDR2 SMNVEV (reference sequence). CDR3 length: 11 residues. The CDR3 nucleotides read TGTGCCAGTACACACCGAGAGACCCAGTACTTC. It yields the protein CASTHRETQYF.

This rearrangement joins TRBV5-5 to TRBJ1-3; D is perhaps TRBD1 (5 bases). CDR3 length: 16 amino acids. In germline, CDR1 is SGHKS, CDR2 YYEKEE (reference sequence). With 2 bases removed from V and 0 bases from J, the gap between germline ends came to 12 bases. CDR3 residues: CASSFGGFLSGNTIYF. The CDR3 coding sequence is TGTGCCAGCAGCTTCGGGGGGTTCCTCTCTGGAAACACCATATATTTT. Based on the CDR3 plus reference TRBV5-5 and TRBJ1-3, the full variable domain is DAGVTQSPTHLIKTRGQQVTLRCSPISGHKSVSWYQQVLGQGPQFIFQYYEKEERGRGNFPDRFSARQFPNYSSELNVNALLLGDSALYLCASSFGGFLSGNTIYFGEGSWLTVV.

This rearrangement joins TRBV5-1 to TRBJ1-2; tentative D call: TRBD1 (6 bases). The CDR3 is 14 residues long. CDR1 and CDR2 (germline): SGHRS, YFSETQ. Trimming pared 5 bases from V and 8 bases from J, leaving 19 bases between. The chain's CDR3 is CASRPPDGQRGYTF. In DNA, the CDR3 is TGCGCCAGCAGACCCCCGGACGGACAGAGGGGCTACACCTTC.

The rearrangement links TRBV19 to TRBJ1-5; D is unclear. This CDR3 region has 13 residues. V was shortened by 6 bases and J by 5 bases, with 11 bases between the two germline ends. Germline lookup yields CDR1 LNHDA and CDR2 SQIVND (reference sequence). CDR3 amino acids: CASSREVYQPQHF. The CDR3 nucleotides read TGTGCCAGTAGCCGGGAGGTATATCAGCCCCAGCATTTT.

V and J are TRBV3-1 (or the pseudogene TRBV3-2) and TRBJ2-7; D not resolved. In germline, CDR1 is LGHDT, CDR2 YNNKEL (reference sequence). Trimming left V 1 base short and J 0 bases short, with 10 bases between. This CDR3 spans 15 amino acids. The CDR3 DNA is TGTGCCAGCAGCCAAGGAACCCGGAGCTCCTACGAGCAGTACTTC. Its translation is CASSQGTRSSYEQYF.

This chain links TRBV7-3 with TRBJ2-3, with TRBD2 matching over 10 bases. This CDR3 comprises 15 residues. J lost 4 bases, V lost 4 bases, and 5 bases had no gene match. CDR1 is SGHTA, CDR2 FQGTGA, per germline. As DNA, the CDR3 is TGTGCCAGCAGCTCAGCGGGGGGGCCGGCAGATACGCAGTATTTT. This translates into CASSSAGGPADTQYF.

The V and J genes are TRBV25-1 and TRBJ1-4, with 7 bases matching TRBD1. The CDR3 is 15 amino acids. Germline lookup yields CDR1 MGHDK and CDR2 SYGVNS. V was clipped by 3 bases and J by 4 bases; unmatched bases: 5. The CDR3 DNA sequence: TGTGCCAGCAGTGAGGGGGGACAGTTTAATGAAAAACTGTTTTTT. It translates to CASSEGGQFNEKLFF.

V and J are TRBV9 and TRBJ1-3; D unclear. V gave up 6 bases and J gave up 2 bases, with 12 bases separating them. From germline, CDR1 is SGDLS and CDR2 YYNGEE. This CDR3 is built from 14 residues. CDR3 protein: CASNGGFPGNTIYF. The CDR3 DNA follows: TGTGCCAGCAATGGCGGTTTTCCTGGAAACACCATATATTTT.

The V and J genes are TRBV6-2 or TRBV6-3 and TRBJ1-1; TRBD1 aligns across 9 bases. CDR1 is MNHEY, CDR2 SVGEGT, per germline. The CDR3 loop spans 14 amino acids. Germline trimming cut 6 bases from V and 2 bases from J; bases unmatched to any gene: 4. The CDR3 DNA follows: TGTGCCAGCAGCAGGGACAGGGTTAACACTGAAGCTTTCTTT. Amino acids: CASSRDRVNTEAFF.